The next 29 T cell receptor beta chains were all read from a single sample in a study of cytomegalovirus exposure and HLA in healthy donors. The protocol was immunoSEQ multiplex PCR, while the TCRdb copy is restricted to in-frame clones and leaves out a portion. The sample lists about 60,000 clones; approximately 95% were seen once. Sequenced: PBMCs. The receptors stem from a woman between 18 and 29 years old in good health and CMV-seronegative.

The chain has TRBV4-3 and TRBJ1-1; D is undetermined. Trimming removed 3 bases at V and 5 bases at J, with 16 bases between. The CDR3 has 15 amino acids. Germline CDR1 and CDR2: LGHNA and YSLEER. Here the CDR3 reads CASSQYRARGTEAFF. The CDR3 nucleotides read TGCGCCAGCAGCCAGTACCGGGCTCGAGGGACTGAAGCTTTCTTT.

The chain has TRBV5-1 and TRBJ1-1, with D hard to call. Germline-derived CDR1 and CDR2 are SGHRS and YFSETQ. This CDR3 is 15 amino acids long. The V end lost 6 bases, the J end lost 0 bases, and 15 bases lay between the germline ends. This CDR3 is CASKLGRPMNTEAFF. CDR3 sequence (DNA): TGCGCCAGCAAGCTTGGGAGACCCATGAACACTGAAGCTTTCTTT.

V is TRBV4-2 and J is TRBJ2-1; TRBD2 matches 7 bases. V was pared by 0 bases and J by 4 bases, with 3 bases of the junction left unmatched. Germline-derived CDR1 and CDR2 are LGHNA and YNFKEQ. This CDR3 is built from 15 residues. This chain's CDR3 is CASSQEVGGYNEQFF. The DNA for the CDR3 is TGTGCCAGCAGCCAAGAAGTGGGAGGGTACAATGAGCAGTTCTTC.

This chain connects TRBV7-3 to TRBJ2-2; D is ambiguous. Per germline, CDR1 SGHTA and CDR2 FQGTGA. V lost 1 base, J lost 0 bases, and 9 bases lay in between. There are 16 residues in the CDR3. In DNA form, the CDR3 reads TGTGCCAGCAGCTTAAGCGCGACAACGAACACCGGGGAGCTGTTTTTT. It translates to CASSLSATTNTGELFF.

The chain combines TRBV15 with TRBJ2-3, with TRBD1 as a possible D gene (5 bases). The CDR3 sequence is 15 residues long. The germline V and J ends were trimmed by 1 base and 2 bases, with 10 bases remaining between them. From germline, CDR1 is LNHNV and CDR2 YYDKDF (reference sequence). The CDR3 is CATSRVARVTDTQYF. In DNA, the CDR3 is TGTGCCACCAGCAGAGTCGCCAGGGTCACAGATACGCAGTATTTT.

The chain combines TRBV20-1 with TRBJ1-1; D not resolved. V was pared by 0 bases and J by 6 bases, with 5 bases between. CDR1 and CDR2 (germline): DFQATT, SNEGSKA (reference sequence). The CDR3 spans 11 residues. The CDR3 region is CSARDRAEAFF. The CDR3 nucleotides read TGCAGTGCTAGAGATCGGGCTGAAGCTTTCTTT.

This clone turned up a few times. The rearrangement uses TRBV12-5 and TRBJ1-1; TRBD1 matches 7 bases. Germline V gives CDR1 LGHNT, CDR2 FRNRAP. The V segment lost 9 bases and the J segment 1 base; nucleotides outside the gene matches: 11. The CDR3 has 15 residues. CDR3 sequence reads: CASALADRANTEAFF. In DNA, the CDR3 is TGTGCTAGCGCCTTGGCCGACAGGGCGAACACTGAAGCTTTCTTT.

The chain carries TRBV5-4 and TRBJ1-4, with D possibly matching TRBD1 (5 bases). In germline, CDR1 is SGHNT, CDR2 YYREEE (reference sequence). Trimming pared 2 bases from V and 5 bases from J, leaving 13 bases between. The CDR3 sequence is 15 residues long. CDR3 sequence: CASSFAGPTNEKLFF. CDR3 DNA sequence: TGTGCCAGCAGCTTTGCGGGACCGACCAATGAAAAACTGTTTTTT.

The V and J genes are TRBV15 and TRBJ1-1; D may be TRBD1 (6 bases). This CDR3 contains 15 residues. Germline V gives CDR1 LNHNV, CDR2 YYDKDF (reference sequence). Deletions cut 6 bases from V and 1 base from J, with 15 bases between. The CDR3 nucleotides read TGTGCCACCAGAGCCTACAGGGCCGAGAACACTGAAGCTTTCTTT. This gives the protein CATRAYRAENTEAFF.

The chain has TRBV5-1 and TRBJ1-3, with no clear D. From germline, CDR1 is SGHRS and CDR2 YFSETQ. Trimming took 4 bases from V and 4 from J, leaving 15 bases between them. This CDR3 region has 15 residues. CDR3 in DNA: TGCGCCAGCAGCCCGAGAACCAGGTTCGGAAACACCATATATTTT. Protein product: CASSPRTRFGNTIYF.

J is TRBJ2-7 and V is TRBV7-9, with TRBD1 identical over 8 bases. After removal of 5 bases from V and 2 bases from J, the junction contained 8 bases not matched to a gene. There are 15 residues in the CDR3. Germline V gene sequence: CDR1 SEHNR, CDR2 FQNEAQ (reference sequence). The CDR3 bases are TGTGCCAGCAGCCCCCGGACAGGGCCCACCTACGAGCAGTACTTC. This encodes CASSPRTGPTYEQYF.

The V gene is TRBV6-4, the J gene TRBJ2-1, with D perhaps matching TRBD2 (6 bases). The germline CDR1 and CDR2 sequences are MRHNA and SNTAGT. The CDR3 totals 15 residues. Trimming removed 4 bases at V and 1 base at J, with 11 bases between. In DNA, the CDR3 is TGTGCCAGCAGTGTGGGGGAGGAATCCTACAATGAGCAGTTCTTC. Residues: CASSVGEESYNEQFF.

The chain links TRBV27 to TRBJ2-5; no clear D. This CDR3 comprises 14 residues. Trimming cost V 5 bases and J 5 bases, with 15 bases left between them. Germline CDR1 MNHEY, CDR2 SMNVEV (reference sequence). CDR3 coding DNA: TGTGCCAGCAGTCCTCAGACACCCCGGGAGACCCAGTACTTC. This translates into CASSPQTPRETQYF.

The chain combines TRBV10-2 with TRBJ1-1; 8 nucleotides align to TRBD1. Trimming took 8 bases from V and 1 from J; bases not matched to a gene: 3. The germline V gene encodes CDR1 WSHSY and CDR2 SAAADI. The CDR3 length is 13 residues. CDR3 residues: CASRGQANTEAFF. The CDR3 DNA reads as TGCGCCAGCCGGGGACAGGCGAACACTGAAGCTTTCTTT.

The J gene is TRBJ1-5, the V gene TRBV19, with D uncertain. The length of the CDR3 is 15 residues. Per germline, CDR1 LNHDA and CDR2 SQIVND (reference sequence). The V and J ends lost 5 bases and 2 bases respectively, with 13 bases between them. CDR3 coding DNA: TGTGCCAGTAGTGGTCTCCCGGCGGGCAATCAGCCCCAGCATTTT. Its protein product is CASSGLPAGNQPQHF.

The rearrangement uses TRBV28 and TRBJ2-7, with 7 bases fitting TRBD1. After removal of 9 bases from V and 6 bases from J, the junction contained 11 bases not matched to a gene. The germline V gene has CDR1 MDHEN and CDR2 SYDVKM. The length of the CDR3 is 13 residues. The CDR3, as DNA: TGTGCCAGAAGGACAGGTCCGTTACTCGAGCAGTACTTC. Translating it yields CARRTGPLLEQYF. The whole variable domain, filled in from reference TRBV28 and TRBJ2-7, reads DVKVTQSSRYLVKRTGEKVFLECVQDMDHENMFWYRQDPGLGLRLIYFSYDVKMKEKGDIPEGYSVSREKKERFSLILESASTNQTSMYLCARRTGPLLEQYFGPGTRLTVT.

The rearrangement joins TRBV7-6 to TRBJ2-1, with TRBD2 matching 14 bases. Germline V gene sequence: CDR1 SGHVS, CDR2 FNYEAQ. Trimming took 5 bases from V and 6 from J; bases not matched to a gene: 6. The CDR3 loop spans 16 amino acids. CDR3 DNA sequence: TGTGCCAGCAGCCGAAGGACTAGCGGGGGGCCCAATGAGCAGTTCTTC. Encoded protein: CASSRRTSGGPNEQFF.

V and J are TRBV11-2 and TRBJ2-2; 13 bases map to TRBD2. Per the germline V gene, CDR1 is SGHAT and CDR2 is FQNNGV. J lost 7 bases, V lost 4 bases, and 3 bases had no gene match. The CDR3 runs 15 residues. CDR3 bases: TGTGCCAGCAGCTCACTAGCGGGAGGGGTCGGGGAGCTGTTTTTT. This sequence encodes CASSSLAGGVGELFF.

The rearrangement uses TRBV7-3 and TRBJ2-3; TRBD2 matches at 11 bases. The CDR3 covers 16 residues. CDR1 is SGHTA, CDR2 FQGTGA, per germline. V dropped 5 bases and J dropped 0; count of bases not matched to a gene: 4. This chain's CDR3 is CASSPLAGASTDTQYF. The CDR3 DNA is TGTGCCAGCAGCCCACTAGCGGGGGCCAGCACAGATACGCAGTATTTT.

The chain joins TRBV25-1 to TRBJ2-5, with D maybe TRBD1 (6 bases). CDR1 is MGHDK and CDR2 is SYGVNS in the germline V gene. The CDR3 length is 15 residues. V was cut by 2 bases and J by 5 bases, with 15 bases left in between. CDR3 sequence: CASSEGGAGGETQYF. As DNA, the CDR3 is TGTGCCAGCAGTGAAGGGGGCGCAGGCGGGGAGACCCAGTACTTC.

The V call is TRBV5-1, the J call TRBJ2-3; the D gene is possibly TRBD1 (5 bases). The ends were cut back, 0 bases at V and 1 base at J, with 6 bases in the middle. Germline loops: CDR1 SGHRS, CDR2 YFSETQ. The CDR3 is made up of 14 amino acids. CDR3 sequence: CASSLGGGTDTQYF. In DNA form, the CDR3 reads TGCGCCAGCAGCTTGGGGGGCGGCACAGATACGCAGTATTTT.

The chain couples TRBV28 to TRBJ2-7, with TRBD2 matching over 15 bases. V lost 6 bases, J lost 1 base, and 10 bases stayed unmatched. Germline lookup yields CDR1 MDHEN and CDR2 SYDVKM. There are 18 residues in the CDR3. CDR3 residues: CASSLGGLAGGLSYEQYF. The CDR3, as DNA: TGTGCCAGCAGCCTGGGGGGACTAGCGGGAGGCCTATCCTACGAGCAGTACTTC.

The chain uses TRBV2 and TRBJ2-3; 8 bases are a match to TRBD1. The CDR3 sequence is 13 residues long. V lost 10 bases to trimming and J lost 5 bases; unmatched junction nucleotides: 8. The V gene's germline CDR1 is SNHLY and CDR2 FYNNEI. DNA for the CDR3: TGTGCCACCCGGACAGGGTTGGGAGATACGCAGTATTTT. The encoded protein is CATRTGLGDTQYF.

The rearrangement links TRBV7-2 to TRBJ2-7; 11 bases are shared with TRBD2. The CDR3 loop spans 14 amino acids. Germline loops: CDR1 SGHTA, CDR2 FQGNSA. The V and J ends lost 6 bases and 2 bases, in that order; junction bases with no gene match: 3. CDR3 protein: CASRGTSGAYEQYF. DNA of the CDR3: TGTGCCAGCAGGGGGACTAGCGGAGCCTACGAGCAGTACTTC.

The chain is built from TRBV7-3 and TRBJ2-1, with TRBD2 matching over 9 bases. V shed 5 bases, J shed 6 bases, and the junction held 14 bases outside the gene matches. In germline, CDR1 is SGHTA, CDR2 FQGTGA. The CDR3 has 17 amino acids. The CDR3 coding sequence is TGTGCCAGCAGCCCTGGGACAGCTAGCGGGATGGGCAATGAGCAGTTCTTC. It yields the protein CASSPGTASGMGNEQFF.

V usage is TRBV18 and J usage is TRBJ1-3, with a weak D call TRBD1 (5 bases). CDR3 length equals 15 residues. Between the trimmed V and J ends, which lost 5 bases and 0 bases, there was a span of 11 bases. Germline CDR1 reads KGHSH; CDR2 reads LQKENI. The DNA of the CDR3 is TGTGCCAGCTCAAGCGGGGGGAGCTCTGGAAACACCATATATTTT. Protein: CASSSGGSSGNTIYF.

The chain links TRBV4-1 to TRBJ2-1; 9 positions agree with TRBD2. This CDR3 contains 16 residues. CDR1 MGHRA and CDR2 YSYEKL come from the germline V gene. Trimming took 1 base from V and 8 from J; bases not matched to a gene: 9. The CDR3 DNA is TGCGCCAGCAGCCAAGGATCTAGCGGGATTAGGGATGAGCAGTTCTTC. Its translation: CASSQGSSGIRDEQFF.

The chain has TRBV28 and TRBJ2-7, with 9 bases fitting TRBD1. This CDR3 contains 14 residues. Germline V CDR1 and CDR2: MDHEN, SYDVKM. Trimming took 3 bases from V and 3 from J; bases not matched to a gene: 3. CDR3 bases: TGTGCCAGCAGTTTTCCGGGACAGGGCTACGAGCAGTACTTC. Its translation is CASSFPGQGYEQYF.

J is TRBJ2-4 and V is TRBV28; TRBD1 matches 7 bases. After removal of 6 bases from V and 4 bases from J, the junction contained 12 bases not matched to a gene. The CDR3 consists of 16 residues. The germline V gene encodes CDR1 MDHEN and CDR2 SYDVKM. CDR3 in DNA: TGTGCCAGCAGCCCCGAGGGTTGGGACAGAAAAAACATTCAGTACTTC. Translating it yields CASSPEGWDRKNIQYF.